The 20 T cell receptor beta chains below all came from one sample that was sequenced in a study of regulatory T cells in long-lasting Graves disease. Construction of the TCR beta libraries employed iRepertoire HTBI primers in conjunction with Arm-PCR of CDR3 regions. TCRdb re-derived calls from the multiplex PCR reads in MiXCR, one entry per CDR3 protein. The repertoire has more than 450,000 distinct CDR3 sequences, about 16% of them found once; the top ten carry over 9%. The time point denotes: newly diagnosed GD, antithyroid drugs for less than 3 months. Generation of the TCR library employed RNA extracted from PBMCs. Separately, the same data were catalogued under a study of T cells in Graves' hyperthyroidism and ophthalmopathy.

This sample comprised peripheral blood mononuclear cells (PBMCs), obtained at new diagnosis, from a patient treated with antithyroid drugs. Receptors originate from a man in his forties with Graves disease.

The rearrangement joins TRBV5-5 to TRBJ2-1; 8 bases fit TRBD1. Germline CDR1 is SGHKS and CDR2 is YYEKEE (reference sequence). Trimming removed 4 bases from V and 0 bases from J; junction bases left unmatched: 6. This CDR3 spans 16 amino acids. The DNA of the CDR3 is TGTGCCAGCAGCGCAAGACAGGGGAACTCCTACAATGAGCAGTTCTTC. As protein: CASSARQGNSYNEQFF.

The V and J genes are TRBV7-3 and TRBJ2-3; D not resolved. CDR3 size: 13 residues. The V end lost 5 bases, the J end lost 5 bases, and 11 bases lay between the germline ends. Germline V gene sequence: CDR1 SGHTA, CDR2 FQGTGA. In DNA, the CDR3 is TGTGCCAGCAGCCGTGAAAGCCTAGATACGCAGTATTTT. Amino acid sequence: CASSRESLDTQYF.

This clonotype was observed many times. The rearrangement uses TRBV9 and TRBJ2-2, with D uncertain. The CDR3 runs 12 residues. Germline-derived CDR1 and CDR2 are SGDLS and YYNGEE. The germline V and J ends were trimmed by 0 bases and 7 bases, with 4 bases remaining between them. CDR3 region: CASSVEGGELFF. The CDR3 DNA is TGTGCCAGCAGCGTAGAAGGCGGGGAGCTGTTTTTT.

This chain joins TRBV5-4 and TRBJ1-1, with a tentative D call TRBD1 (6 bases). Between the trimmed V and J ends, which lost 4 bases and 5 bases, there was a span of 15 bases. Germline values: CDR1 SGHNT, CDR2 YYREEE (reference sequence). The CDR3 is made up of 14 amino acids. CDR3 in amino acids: CASSSKGGSTEAFF. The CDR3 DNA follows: TGTGCCAGCAGCAGTAAGGGGGGGAGTACTGAAGCTTTCTTT.

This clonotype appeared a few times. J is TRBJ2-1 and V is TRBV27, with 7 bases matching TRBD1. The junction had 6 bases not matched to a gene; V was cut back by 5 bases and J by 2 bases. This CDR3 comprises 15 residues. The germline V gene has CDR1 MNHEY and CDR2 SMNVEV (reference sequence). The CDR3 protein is CASSVDRVTYNEQFF. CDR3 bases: TGTGCCAGCAGTGTCGACAGGGTTACCTACAATGAGCAGTTCTTC.

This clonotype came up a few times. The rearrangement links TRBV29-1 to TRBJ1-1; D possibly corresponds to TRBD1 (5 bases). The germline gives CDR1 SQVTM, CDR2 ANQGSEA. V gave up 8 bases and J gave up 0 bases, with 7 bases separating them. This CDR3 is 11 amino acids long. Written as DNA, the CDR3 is TGCAGCTCGGGGGTGAACACTGAAGCTTTCTTT. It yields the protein CSSGVNTEAFF.

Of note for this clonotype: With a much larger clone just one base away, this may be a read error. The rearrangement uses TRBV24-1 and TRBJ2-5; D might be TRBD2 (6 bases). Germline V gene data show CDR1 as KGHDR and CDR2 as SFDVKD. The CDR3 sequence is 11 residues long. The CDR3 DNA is TGTGCCACCAGCTCGGGAGAGGCCCAGTACTTC. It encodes CATSSGEAQYF.

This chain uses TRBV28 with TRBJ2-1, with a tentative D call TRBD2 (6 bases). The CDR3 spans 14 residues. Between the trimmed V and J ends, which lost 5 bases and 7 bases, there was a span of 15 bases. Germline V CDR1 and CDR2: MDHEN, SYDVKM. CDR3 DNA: TGTGCCAGCAGTGCGACTAGTCTAAGTAATGAGCAGTTCTTC. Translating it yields CASSATSLSNEQFF.

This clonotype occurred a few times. The CDR3 here is CASSSLQGNGNQPQHF. In DNA form, the CDR3 reads TGTGCCAGCAGTTCTCTACAGGGGAACGGCAATCAGCCCCAGCATTTT. The chain links TRBV6-5 to TRBJ1-5; 7 bases map to TRBD1. The length of the CDR3 is 16 residues. Germline V gives CDR1 MNHEY, CDR2 SVGAGI. The V gene end was trimmed by 4 bases and the J gene end by 2 bases; junction bases not matched to a gene: 8.

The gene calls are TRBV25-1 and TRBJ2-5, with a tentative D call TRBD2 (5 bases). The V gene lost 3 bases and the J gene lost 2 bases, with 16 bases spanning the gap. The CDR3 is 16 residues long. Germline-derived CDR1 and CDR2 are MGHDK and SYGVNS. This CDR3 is CASSEKTWELQETQYF. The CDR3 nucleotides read TGTGCCAGCAGTGAGAAGACTTGGGAGTTGCAAGAGACCCAGTACTTC.

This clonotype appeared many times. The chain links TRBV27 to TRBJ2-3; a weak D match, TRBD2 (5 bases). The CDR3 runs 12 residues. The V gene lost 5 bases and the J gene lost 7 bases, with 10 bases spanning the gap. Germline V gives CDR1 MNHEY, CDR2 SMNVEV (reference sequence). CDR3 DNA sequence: TGTGCCAGCAGTCCCGGGATTCATACGCAGTATTTT. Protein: CASSPGIHTQYF.

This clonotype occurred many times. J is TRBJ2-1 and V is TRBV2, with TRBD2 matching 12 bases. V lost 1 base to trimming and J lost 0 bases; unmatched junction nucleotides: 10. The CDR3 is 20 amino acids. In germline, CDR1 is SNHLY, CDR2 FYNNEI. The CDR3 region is CASSEVRGLAGLPSYNEQFF. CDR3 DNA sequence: TGTGCCAGCAGTGAAGTACGGGGACTAGCGGGTCTCCCCTCCTACAATGAGCAGTTCTTC. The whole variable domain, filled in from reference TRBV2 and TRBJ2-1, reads EPEVTQTPSHQVTQMGQEVILRCVPISNHLYFYWYRQILGQKVEFLVSFYNNEISEKSEIFDDQFSVERPDGSNFTLKIRSTKLEDSAMYFCASSEVRGLAGLPSYNEQFFGPGTRLTVL.

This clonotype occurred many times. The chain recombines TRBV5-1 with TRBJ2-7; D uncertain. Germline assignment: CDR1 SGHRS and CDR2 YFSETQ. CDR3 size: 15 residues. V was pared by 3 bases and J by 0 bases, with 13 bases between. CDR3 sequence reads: CASSWASVGSYEQYF. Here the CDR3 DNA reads TGCGCCAGCAGCTGGGCTTCAGTGGGCTCCTACGAGCAGTACTTC.

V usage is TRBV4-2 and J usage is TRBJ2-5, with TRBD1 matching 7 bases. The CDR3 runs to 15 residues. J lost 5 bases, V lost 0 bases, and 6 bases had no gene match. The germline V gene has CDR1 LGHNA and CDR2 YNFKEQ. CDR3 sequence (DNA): TGTGCCAGCAGCCAAGAACCTAGGGGGCTGGAGACCCAGTACTTC. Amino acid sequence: CASSQEPRGLETQYF.

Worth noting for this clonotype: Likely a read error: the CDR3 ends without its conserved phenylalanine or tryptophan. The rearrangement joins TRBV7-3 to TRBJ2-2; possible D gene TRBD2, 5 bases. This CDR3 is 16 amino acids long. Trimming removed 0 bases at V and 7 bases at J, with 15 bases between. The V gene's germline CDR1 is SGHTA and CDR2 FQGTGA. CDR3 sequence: CASSLTYPGMGGELFL. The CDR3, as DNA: TGTGCCAGCAGCTTAACGTATCCCGGGATGGGCGGGGAGCTGTTTCTT.

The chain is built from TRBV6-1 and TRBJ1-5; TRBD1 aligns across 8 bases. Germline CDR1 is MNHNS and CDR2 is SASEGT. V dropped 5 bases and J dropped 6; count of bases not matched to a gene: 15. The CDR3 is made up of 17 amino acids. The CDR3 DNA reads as TGTGCCAGCAGTACACACACAGGGGGGCGCATCAGTCAGCCCCAGCATTTT. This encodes CASSTHTGGRISQPQHF.

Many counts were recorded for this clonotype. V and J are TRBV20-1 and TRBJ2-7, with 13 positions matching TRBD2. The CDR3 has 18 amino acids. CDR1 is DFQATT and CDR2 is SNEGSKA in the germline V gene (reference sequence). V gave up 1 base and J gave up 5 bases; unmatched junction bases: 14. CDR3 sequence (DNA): TGCAGTGCTAGAGGTATAACTAGCGGGAGGGCCGTAATAAACGAGCAGTACTTC. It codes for CSARGITSGRAVINEQYF.

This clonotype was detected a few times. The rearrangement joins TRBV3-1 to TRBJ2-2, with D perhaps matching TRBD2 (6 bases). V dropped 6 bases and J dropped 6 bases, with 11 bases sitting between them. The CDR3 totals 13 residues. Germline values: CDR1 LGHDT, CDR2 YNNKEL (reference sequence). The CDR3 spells CASRLAESGELFF. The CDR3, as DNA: TGTGCCAGCAGGTTAGCGGAGTCCGGGGAGCTGTTTTTT.

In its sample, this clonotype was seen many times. The CDR3 DNA reads as TGCGCCAGCAGCTTGAGGCGGGCACTAGCGGTTCCCTACAATGAGCAGTTCTTC. This codes for CASSLRRALAVPYNEQFF. The chain is built from TRBV5-1 and TRBJ2-1; 8 nucleotides match TRBD2. The CDR3 is 18 amino acids. V dropped 1 base and J dropped 2; count of bases not matched to a gene: 11. Germline V CDR1 and CDR2: SGHRS, YFSETQ.

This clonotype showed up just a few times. The CDR3, as DNA: TGTGCCAGCAGCCCAGGGGGCTTACTCAACGAGCAGTACTTC. It translates to CASSPGGLLNEQYF. The V and J genes are TRBV5-4 and TRBJ2-7, with TRBD1 matching over 8 bases. The CDR3 has 14 amino acids. V was clipped by 4 bases and J by 5 bases; unmatched bases: 8. Germline V lookup: CDR1 SGHNT, CDR2 YYREEE (reference sequence).